This TCR beta chain was documented in a study of beta chain features in type 1 diabetes. About the study: The study examined around 98,000,000 sorted cells across all samples.

What was sequenced were expressed TCRB transcripts, since all of the isolated RNA had been reverse transcribed. Clones were sequenced by immunoSEQ multiplex PCR, and TCRdb holds only the in-frame ones, with some missing. The sample yields 900,000 or so clones, 15% to 20% seen once. Sequenced material: naive CD4+ T cells from blood. The TCR sequence derives from a woman in her late teens or twenties in good health.

The CDR3 nucleotides read TGCGCCAGCAGTGAGTTCCCCCGGGAGACCCAGTACTTC. It translates to CASSEFPRETQYF. The V call is TRBV10-2, the J call TRBJ2-5; the D is unclear. V shed 1 base and J shed 5 bases, with 8 bases lying between them. There are 13 residues in the CDR3. Germline CDR1 and CDR2: WSHSY and SAAADI.